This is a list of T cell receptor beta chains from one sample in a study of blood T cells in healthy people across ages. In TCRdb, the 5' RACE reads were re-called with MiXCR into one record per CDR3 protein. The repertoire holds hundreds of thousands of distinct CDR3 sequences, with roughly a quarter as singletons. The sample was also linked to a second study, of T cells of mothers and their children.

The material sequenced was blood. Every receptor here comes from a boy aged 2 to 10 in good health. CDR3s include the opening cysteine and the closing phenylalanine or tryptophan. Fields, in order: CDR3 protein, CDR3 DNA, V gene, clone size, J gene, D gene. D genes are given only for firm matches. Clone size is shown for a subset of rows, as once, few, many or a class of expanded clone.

cdr3_aa: CASSAGTSVTYEQYF; cdr3_nt: TGTGCCAGCAGTGCCGGGACTAGCGTTACCTACGAGCAGTACTTC; v_call: TRBV12-3/TRBV12-4; clone_size: few; j_call: TRBJ2-7; d_call: TRBD2
cdr3_aa: CASTQGVATYEQYF; cdr3_nt: TGTGCCAGCACCCAGGGGGTGGCTACCTACGAGCAGTACTTC; v_call: TRBV6-2/TRBV6-3; clone_size: NA; j_call: TRBJ2-7; d_call: TRBD1
cdr3_aa: CASSPHGYTF; cdr3_nt: TGTGCCAGCAGCCCCCACGGCTACACCTTC; v_call: TRBV7-9; clone_size: NA; j_call: TRBJ1-2; d_call: NA
cdr3_aa: CGARKTGTGSGANVLTF; cdr3_nt: TGCGGTGCTAGAAAAACAGGGACGGGGTCTGGGGCCAACGTCCTGACTTTC; v_call: TRBV20-1; clone_size: NA; j_call: TRBJ2-6; d_call: NA
cdr3_aa: CSVEEGGLGQPQHF; cdr3_nt: TGCAGCGTTGAAGAGGGAGGTCTAGGGCAGCCCCAGCATTTT; v_call: TRBV29-1; clone_size: few; j_call: TRBJ1-5; d_call: NA
cdr3_aa: CASSYSREHTDTQYF; cdr3_nt: TGTGCCAGCAGTTACTCGCGGGAGCACACAGATACGCAGTATTTT; v_call: TRBV6-6; clone_size: few; j_call: TRBJ2-3; d_call: TRBD2
cdr3_aa: CAWRGYPGTEGDTQYF; cdr3_nt: TGTGCCTGGAGAGGATATCCGGGGACGGAGGGAGATACGCAGTATTTT; v_call: TRBV30; clone_size: NA; j_call: TRBJ2-3; d_call: NA
cdr3_aa: CASSLDGGPYEQYF; cdr3_nt: TGTGCCAGCAGCTTAGATGGGGGACCCTACGAGCAGTACTTC; v_call: TRBV7-2; clone_size: few; j_call: TRBJ2-7; d_call: NA
cdr3_aa: CASSRLAGGYNEQFF; cdr3_nt: TGTGCCAGCAGCCGACTAGCGGGGGGGTACAATGAGCAGTTCTTC; v_call: TRBV2; clone_size: NA; j_call: TRBJ2-1; d_call: TRBD2
cdr3_aa: CASKIGANNEKLFF; cdr3_nt: TGCGCCAGCAAGATTGGGGCTAATAATGAAAAACTGTTTTTT; v_call: TRBV5-1; clone_size: NA; j_call: TRBJ1-4; d_call: NA
cdr3_aa: CASSQERGVSYEQYF; cdr3_nt: TGCGCCAGCAGCCAAGAAAGAGGGGTTTCCTACGAGCAGTACTTC; v_call: TRBV4-3; clone_size: NA; j_call: TRBJ2-7; d_call: NA